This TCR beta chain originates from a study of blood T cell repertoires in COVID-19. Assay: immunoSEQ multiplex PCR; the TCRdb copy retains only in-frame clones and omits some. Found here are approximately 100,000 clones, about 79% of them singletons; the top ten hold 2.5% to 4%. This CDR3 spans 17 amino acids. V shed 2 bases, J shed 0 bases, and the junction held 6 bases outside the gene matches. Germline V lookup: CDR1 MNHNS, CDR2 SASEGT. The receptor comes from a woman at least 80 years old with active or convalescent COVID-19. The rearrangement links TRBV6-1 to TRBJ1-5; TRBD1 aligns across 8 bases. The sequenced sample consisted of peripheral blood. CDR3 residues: CASSESRQGYSNQPQHF. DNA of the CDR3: TGTGCCAGCAGTGAATCGAGACAGGGGTATAGCAATCAGCCCCAGCATTTT.